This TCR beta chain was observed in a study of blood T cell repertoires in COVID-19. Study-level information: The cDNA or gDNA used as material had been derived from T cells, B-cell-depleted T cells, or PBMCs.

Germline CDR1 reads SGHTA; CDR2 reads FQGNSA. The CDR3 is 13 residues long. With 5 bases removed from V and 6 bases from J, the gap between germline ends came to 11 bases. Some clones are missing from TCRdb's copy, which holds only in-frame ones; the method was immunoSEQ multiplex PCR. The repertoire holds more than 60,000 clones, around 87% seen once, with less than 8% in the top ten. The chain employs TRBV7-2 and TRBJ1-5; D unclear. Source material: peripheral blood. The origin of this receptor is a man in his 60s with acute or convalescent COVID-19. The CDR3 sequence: CASSPSFGQPQHF. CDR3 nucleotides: TGTGCCAGCAGCCCAAGTTTCGGTCAGCCCCAGCATTTT.